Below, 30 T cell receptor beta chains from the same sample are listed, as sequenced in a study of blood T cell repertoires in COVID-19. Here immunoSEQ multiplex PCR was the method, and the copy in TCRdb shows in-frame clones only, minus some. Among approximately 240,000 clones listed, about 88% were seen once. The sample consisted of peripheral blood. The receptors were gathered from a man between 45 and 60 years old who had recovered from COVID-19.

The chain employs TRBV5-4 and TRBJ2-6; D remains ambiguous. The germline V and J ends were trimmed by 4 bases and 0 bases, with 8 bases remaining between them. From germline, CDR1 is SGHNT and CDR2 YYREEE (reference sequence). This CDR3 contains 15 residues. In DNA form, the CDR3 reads TGTGCCAGCAGCCGCGTGGTCTCTGGGGCCAACGTCCTGACTTTC. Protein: CASSRVVSGANVLTF. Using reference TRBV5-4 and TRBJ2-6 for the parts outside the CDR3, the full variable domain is ETGVTQSPTHLIKTRGQQVTLRCSSQSGHNTVSWYQQALGQGPQFIFQYYREEENGRGNFPPRFSGLQFPNYSSELNVNALELDDSALYLCASSRVVSGANVLTFGAGSRLTVL.

CDR3 amino acids: CASSLEGSTDTQYF. The DNA for the CDR3 is TGCGCCAGCAGCTTGGAGGGGAGCACAGATACGCAGTATTTT. The rearrangement joins TRBV5-1 to TRBJ2-3; tentatively, D is TRBD1 (5 bases). Trimming removed 0 bases from V and 0 bases from J, with 5 bases in between. The germline CDR1 and CDR2 sequences are SGHRS and YFSETQ. The CDR3 is 14 amino acids.

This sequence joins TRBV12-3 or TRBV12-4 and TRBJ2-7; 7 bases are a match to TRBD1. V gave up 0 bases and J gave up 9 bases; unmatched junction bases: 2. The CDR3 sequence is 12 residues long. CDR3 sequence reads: CASSLADRAQYF. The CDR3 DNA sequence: TGTGCCAGCAGTTTAGCTGACAGGGCGCAGTACTTC.

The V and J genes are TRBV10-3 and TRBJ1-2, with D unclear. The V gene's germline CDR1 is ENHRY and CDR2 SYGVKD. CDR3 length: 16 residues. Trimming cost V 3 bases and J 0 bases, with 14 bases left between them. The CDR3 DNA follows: TGTGCCATCAGTGATGGAGGGATAGGTGCTAACTATGGCTACACCTTC. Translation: CAISDGGIGANYGYTF.

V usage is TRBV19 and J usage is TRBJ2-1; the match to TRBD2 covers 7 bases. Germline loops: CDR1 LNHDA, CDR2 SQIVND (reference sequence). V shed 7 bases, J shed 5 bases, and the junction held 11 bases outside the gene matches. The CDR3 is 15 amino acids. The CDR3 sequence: CASTLISGNHNEQFF. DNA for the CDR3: TGTGCCAGTACTCTGATAAGCGGGAATCACAATGAGCAGTTCTTC.

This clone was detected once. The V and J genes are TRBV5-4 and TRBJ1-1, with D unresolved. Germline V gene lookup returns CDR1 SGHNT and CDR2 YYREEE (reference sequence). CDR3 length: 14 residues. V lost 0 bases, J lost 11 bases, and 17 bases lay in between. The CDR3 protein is CASSLAGGSPRAFF. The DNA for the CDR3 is TGTGCCAGCAGCTTGGCCGGAGGTTCCCCAAGGGCTTTCTTT.

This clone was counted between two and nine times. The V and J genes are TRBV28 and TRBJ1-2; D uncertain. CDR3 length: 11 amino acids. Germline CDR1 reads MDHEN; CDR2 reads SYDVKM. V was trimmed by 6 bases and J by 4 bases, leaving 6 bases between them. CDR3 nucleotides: TGTGCCAGCAGAACCGGCTATGGCTACACCTTC. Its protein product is CASRTGYGYTF.

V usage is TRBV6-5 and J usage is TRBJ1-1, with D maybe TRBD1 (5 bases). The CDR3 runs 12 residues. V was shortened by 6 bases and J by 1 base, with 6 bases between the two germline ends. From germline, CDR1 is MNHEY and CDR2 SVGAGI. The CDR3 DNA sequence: TGTGCCAGCAGGGGGGGGAACACTGAAGCTTTCTTT. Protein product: CASRGGNTEAFF.

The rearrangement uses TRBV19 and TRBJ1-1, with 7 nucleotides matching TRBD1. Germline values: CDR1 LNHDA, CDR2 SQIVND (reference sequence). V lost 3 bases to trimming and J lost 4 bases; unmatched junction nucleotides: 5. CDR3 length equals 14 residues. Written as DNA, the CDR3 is TGTGCCAGTAGTATCGCAGGGGGAGGCACTGAAGCTTTCTTT. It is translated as CASSIAGGGTEAFF.

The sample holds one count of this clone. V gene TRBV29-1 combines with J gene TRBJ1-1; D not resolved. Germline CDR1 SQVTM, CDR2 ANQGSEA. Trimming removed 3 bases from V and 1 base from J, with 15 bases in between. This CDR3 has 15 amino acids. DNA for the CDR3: TGCAGCGTTGAGCCCGCCCCCGGGAGGAACACTGAAGCTTTCTTT. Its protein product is CSVEPAPGRNTEAFF.

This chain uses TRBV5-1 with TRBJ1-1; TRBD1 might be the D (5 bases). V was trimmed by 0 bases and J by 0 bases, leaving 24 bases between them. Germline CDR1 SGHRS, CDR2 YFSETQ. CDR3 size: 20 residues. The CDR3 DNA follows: TGCGCCAGCAGCTTGGCAGGAAGGGTGGGCGGGGCACCCATGAACACTGAAGCTTTCTTT. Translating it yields CASSLAGRVGGAPMNTEAFF.

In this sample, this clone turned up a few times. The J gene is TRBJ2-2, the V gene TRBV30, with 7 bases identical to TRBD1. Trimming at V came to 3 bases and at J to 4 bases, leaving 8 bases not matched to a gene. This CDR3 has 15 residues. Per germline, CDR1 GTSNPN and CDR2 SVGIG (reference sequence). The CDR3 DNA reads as TGTGCCTGGAGCCGGGACAGCGGAGTCACCGGGGAGCTGTTTTTT. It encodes CAWSRDSGVTGELFF.

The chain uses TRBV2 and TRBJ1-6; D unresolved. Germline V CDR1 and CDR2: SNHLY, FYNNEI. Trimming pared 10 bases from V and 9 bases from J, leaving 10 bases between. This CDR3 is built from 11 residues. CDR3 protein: CANPMASPLHF. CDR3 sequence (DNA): TGTGCCAACCCCATGGCTTCACCCCTCCACTTT.

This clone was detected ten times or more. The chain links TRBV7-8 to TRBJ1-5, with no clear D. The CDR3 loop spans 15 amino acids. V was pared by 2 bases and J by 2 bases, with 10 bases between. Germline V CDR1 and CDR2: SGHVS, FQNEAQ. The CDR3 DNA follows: TGTGCCAGCAGCTTACGGGGTGTCGGCAATCAGCCCCAGCATTTT. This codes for CASSLRGVGNQPQHF.

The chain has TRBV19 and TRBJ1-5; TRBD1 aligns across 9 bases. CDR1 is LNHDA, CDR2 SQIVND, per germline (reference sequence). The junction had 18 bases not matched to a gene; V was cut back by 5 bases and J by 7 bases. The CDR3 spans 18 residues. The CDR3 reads CASSPSSGTGIRQQPQHF. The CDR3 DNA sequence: TGTGCCAGTAGTCCGTCTTCCGGGACAGGGATACGACAACAGCCCCAGCATTTT.

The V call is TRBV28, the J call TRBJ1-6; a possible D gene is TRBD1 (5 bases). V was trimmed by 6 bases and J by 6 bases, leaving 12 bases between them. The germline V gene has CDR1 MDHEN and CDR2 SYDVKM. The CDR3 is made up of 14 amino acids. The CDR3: CASRDGRANSPLHF. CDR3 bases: TGTGCCAGCAGGGACGGCAGGGCTAATTCACCCCTCCACTTT.

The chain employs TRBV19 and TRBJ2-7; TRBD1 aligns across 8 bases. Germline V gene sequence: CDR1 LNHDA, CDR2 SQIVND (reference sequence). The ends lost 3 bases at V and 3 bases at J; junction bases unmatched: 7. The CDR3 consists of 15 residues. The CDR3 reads CASSIAPGQGYEQYF. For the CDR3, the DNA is TGTGCCAGTAGTATCGCCCCCGGACAGGGCTACGAGCAGTACTTC.

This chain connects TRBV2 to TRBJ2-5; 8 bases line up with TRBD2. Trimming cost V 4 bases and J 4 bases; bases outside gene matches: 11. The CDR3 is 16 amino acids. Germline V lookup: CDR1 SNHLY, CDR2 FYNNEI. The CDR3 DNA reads TGTGCCAGCAGTGGTGGCAGCGGGAGAGTAGTAGAGACCCAGTACTTC. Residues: CASSGGSGRVVETQYF.

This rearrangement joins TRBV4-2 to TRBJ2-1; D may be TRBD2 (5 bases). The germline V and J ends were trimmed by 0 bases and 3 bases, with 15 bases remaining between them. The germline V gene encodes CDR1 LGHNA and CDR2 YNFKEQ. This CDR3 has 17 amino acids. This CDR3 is CASSQERLAFLYNEQFF. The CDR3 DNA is TGTGCCAGCAGCCAAGAAAGGCTAGCTTTCCTCTACAATGAGCAGTTCTTC.

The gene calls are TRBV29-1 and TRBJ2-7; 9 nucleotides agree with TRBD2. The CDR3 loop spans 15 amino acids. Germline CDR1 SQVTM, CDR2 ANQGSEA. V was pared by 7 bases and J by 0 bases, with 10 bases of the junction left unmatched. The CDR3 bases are TGCAGCGCCGAATGGGGTAGCGGGGGCTCCTACGAGCAGTACTTC. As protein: CSAEWGSGGSYEQYF.

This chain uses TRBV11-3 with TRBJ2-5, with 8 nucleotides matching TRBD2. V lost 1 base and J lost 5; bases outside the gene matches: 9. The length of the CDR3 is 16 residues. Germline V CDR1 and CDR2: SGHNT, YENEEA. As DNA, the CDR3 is TGTGCCAGCAGCTTAGGGCAGCGGGAGATGGGGGAGACCCAGTACTTC. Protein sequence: CASSLGQREMGETQYF. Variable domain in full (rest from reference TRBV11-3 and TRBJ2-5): EAGVVQSPRYKIIEKKQPVAFWCNPISGHNTLYWYLQNLGQGPELLIRYENEEAVDDSQLPKDRFSAERLKGVDSTLKIQPAELGDSAVYLCASSLGQREMGETQYFGPGTRLLVL.

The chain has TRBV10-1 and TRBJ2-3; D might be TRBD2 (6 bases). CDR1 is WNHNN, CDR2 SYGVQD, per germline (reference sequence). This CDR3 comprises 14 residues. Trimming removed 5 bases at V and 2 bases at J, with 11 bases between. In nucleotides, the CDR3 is TGCGCCAGCAGTTCGGGGACTTCCACAGATACGCAGTATTTT. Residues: CASSSGTSTDTQYF.

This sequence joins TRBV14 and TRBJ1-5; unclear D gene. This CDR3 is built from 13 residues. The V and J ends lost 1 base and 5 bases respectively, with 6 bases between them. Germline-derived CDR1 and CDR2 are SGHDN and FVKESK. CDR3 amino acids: CASSQGRHQPQHF. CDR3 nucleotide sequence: TGTGCCAGCAGCCAAGGGCGGCATCAGCCCCAGCATTTT.

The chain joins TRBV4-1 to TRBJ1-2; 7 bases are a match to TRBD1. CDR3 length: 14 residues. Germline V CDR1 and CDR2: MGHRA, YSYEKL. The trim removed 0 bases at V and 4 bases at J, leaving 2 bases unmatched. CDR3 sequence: CASSQDNRGYGYTF. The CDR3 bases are TGCGCCAGCAGCCAAGATAACAGGGGCTATGGCTACACCTTC.

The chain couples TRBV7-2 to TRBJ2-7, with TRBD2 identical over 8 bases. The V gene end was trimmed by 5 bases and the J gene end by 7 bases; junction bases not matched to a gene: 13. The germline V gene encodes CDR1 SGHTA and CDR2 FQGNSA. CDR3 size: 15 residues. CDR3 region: CASSPTLAGREEQYF. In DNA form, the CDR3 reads TGTGCCAGCAGCCCCACCCTAGCGGGTAGAGAGGAGCAGTACTTC.

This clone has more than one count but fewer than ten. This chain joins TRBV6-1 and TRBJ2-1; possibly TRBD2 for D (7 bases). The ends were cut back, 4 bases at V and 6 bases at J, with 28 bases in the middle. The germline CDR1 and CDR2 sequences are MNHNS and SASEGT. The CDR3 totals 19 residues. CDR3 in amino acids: CASSATKGGGLLTGNEQFF. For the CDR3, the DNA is TGTGCCAGCAGTGCAACCAAGGGGGGGGGCCTCTTGACGGGCAATGAGCAGTTCTTC.

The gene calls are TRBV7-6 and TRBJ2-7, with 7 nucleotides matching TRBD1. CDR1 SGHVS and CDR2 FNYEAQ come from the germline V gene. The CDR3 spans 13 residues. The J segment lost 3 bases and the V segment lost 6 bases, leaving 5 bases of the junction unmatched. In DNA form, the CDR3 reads TGTGCCAGCAGTCGTTCAGGGGGCTACGAGCAGTACTTC. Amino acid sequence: CASSRSGGYEQYF.

DNA of the CDR3: TGTGCCAGCAGTACAGGGGGGACTGAAGCTTTCTTT. It translates to CASSTGGTEAFF. The V call is TRBV28, the J call TRBJ1-1, with TRBD1 matching 8 bases. The CDR3 runs to 12 residues. CDR1 is MDHEN and CDR2 is SYDVKM in the germline V gene. Trimming at V came to 5 bases and at J to 5 bases, leaving 1 base not matched to a gene.

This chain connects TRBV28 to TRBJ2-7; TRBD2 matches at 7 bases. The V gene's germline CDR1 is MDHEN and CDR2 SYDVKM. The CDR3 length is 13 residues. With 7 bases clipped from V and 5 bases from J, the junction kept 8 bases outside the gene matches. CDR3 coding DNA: TGTGCCAGCACCCGCGGGAGAGCCAACGAGCAGTACTTC. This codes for CASTRGRANEQYF.

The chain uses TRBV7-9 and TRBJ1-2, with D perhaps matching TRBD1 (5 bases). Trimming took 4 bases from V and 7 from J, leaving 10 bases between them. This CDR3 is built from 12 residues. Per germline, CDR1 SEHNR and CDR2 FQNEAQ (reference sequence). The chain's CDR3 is CASSSSGLGYTF. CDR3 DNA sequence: TGTGCCAGCAGCTCTTCAGGGCTTGGCTACACCTTC.